Listed below are T cell receptor beta chains from one sample, sequenced in a study of CD4 T cells in relation to SARS-CoV-2 and coronaviruses. Antigens for these TCRs are unknown. The repertoire was sequenced with immunoSEQ multiplex PCR; TCRdb's copy has only in-frame clones and lacks some. Of 20,000 to 25,000 clones listed, approximately 76% are singletons. Material: CD4+ T cells from PBMCs, cultured in vitro. The source of these receptors is a human donor in good health. CDR3s include the opening cysteine and the closing phenylalanine or tryptophan. A D gene is named only where the DNA matches it firmly. Some rows mark clone size as missing; the rest say once, few, many or name a class of expanded clone.

abundance	j_gene	v_gene	d_gene	CDR3nt	CDR3aa
.	TRBJ1-1	TRBV24-1	.	TGTGCCACCAGTCGCGGGTCCGCTGAAGCTTTCTTT	CATSRGSAEAFF
.	TRBJ2-4	TRBV9	.	TGTGCCAGCAGCGTAGGGGCAGGAATCGTTGGGGACATTCAGTACTTC	CASSVGAGIVGDIQYF
.	TRBJ2-3	TRBV5-4	.	TGTGCCAGCAGGCATTTTGGTGTAGCTGGGCCTAGCACAGATACGCAGTATTTT	CASRHFGVAGPSTDTQYF
.	TRBJ2-1	TRBV6-2/TRBV6-3	.	TGTGCCAGCAGTTACCGGAGCGCCCGCTCCTACAATGAGCAGTTCTTC	CASSYRSARSYNEQFF
.	TRBJ2-3	TRBV5-1	TRBD2	TGCGCCAGCAGCTTGTCGTCCACTAGCGGGGGCACAGATACGCAGTATTTT	CASSLSSTSGGTDTQYF
.	TRBJ1-2	TRBV12-3/TRBV12-4	.	TGTGCCAGCAGTACTCGACGGGGTAGGGGCTACACCTTC	CASSTRRGRGYTF
.	TRBJ2-1	TRBV19	TRBD2	TGTGCCAGTAGTATCACAGCGGGGGACAATGAGCAGTTCTTC	CASSITAGDNEQFF
.	TRBJ1-2	TRBV5-1	TRBD1	TGCGCCAGCAGCTTCCGGGACAGGACCGACTATGGCTACACCTTC	CASSFRDRTDYGYTF
.	TRBJ2-7	TRBV6-1	.	TGTGCCAGCAGTGATTCGGCAGGGGCCTCCTACGAGCAGTACTTC	CASSDSAGASYEQYF
.	TRBJ1-1	TRBV7-9	.	TGTGCCAGCAGCTCTGGCGGCACTGAAGCTTTCTTT	CASSSGGTEAFF
.	TRBJ1-4	TRBV28	.	TGTGCCAGCAGCCGCAAAATGGGTGAAAAACTGTTTTTT	CASSRKMGEKLFF
.	TRBJ1-1	TRBV20-1	.	TGCAGTGCTAGTCCCACAGGGTTAATGAACACTGAAGCTTTCTTT	CSASPTGLMNTEAFF
.	TRBJ2-5	TRBV30	TRBD2	TGTGCCTGGAGTGTACATAGCGGGAGAGAGACCCAGTACTTC	CAWSVHSGRETQYF
.	TRBJ2-4	TRBV5-4	.	TGTGCCAGCAGCTTGTTCGGAGCCAAAAACATTCAGTACTTC	CASSLFGAKNIQYF
.	TRBJ2-1	TRBV6-1	TRBD1	TGTGCCAGCAGTGAAGGGACAGGGGGCAATGAGCAGTTCTTC	CASSEGTGGNEQFF
.	TRBJ1-3	TRBV9	.	TGTGCCAGCAGCGTAGGGAACAGGGAAGGGAACACCATATATTTT	CASSVGNREGNTIYF
.	TRBJ1-5	TRBV18	.	TGTGCCAGCTCACCCCCCGGGGACAGCAATCAGCCCCAGCATTTT	CASSPPGDSNQPQHF
few	TRBJ2-1	TRBV5-4	.	TGTGCCAGCAGCCACTCCCCTAGAGATGAGCAGTTCTTC	CASSHSPRDEQFF
.	TRBJ1-2	TRBV5-6	TRBD1	TGTGCCAGCAGTCTGGGACAGCCGGCCTATGGCTACACCTTC	CASSLGQPAYGYTF
.	TRBJ2-3	TRBV5-8	TRBD1	TGTGCCAGCAGCTCCTTCCGGGACAGGAGCACAGATACGCAGTATTTT	CASSSFRDRSTDTQYF
few	TRBJ1-3	TRBV2	.	TGTGCCAGCAGTGAAACCGGATTTAGGAACACCATATATTTT	CASSETGFRNTIYF
.	TRBJ1-1	TRBV27	TRBD1	TGTGCCAGCAGTGACAGGGGGCGTTTCGGTGAAGCTTTCTTT	CASSDRGRFGEAFF
.	TRBJ2-7	TRBV5-1	TRBD2	TGCGCCAGCAGCTTGGATTCCCTAGCGGGGGTATACGAGCAGTACTTC	CASSLDSLAGVYEQYF
.	TRBJ2-7	TRBV2	.	TGTGCCAGCAGGGCGGAGTACGAGCAGTACTTC	CASRAEYEQYF
once	TRBJ2-6	TRBV5-1	.	TGCGCCAGCAGCCAAGCAAGGGGTATGGGGGCCAACGTCCTGACTTTC	CASSQARGMGANVLTF
.	TRBJ2-7	TRBV3-1/TRBV3-2	.	TGTGCCAGCAGCCATCACTCCCGGGACCGATCCTACGAGCAGTACTTC	CASSHHSRDRSYEQYF
few	TRBJ1-2	TRBV6-1	.	TGTGCCAGCAGTGAGGGGGATGGAGTCTATGGCTACACCTTC	CASSEGDGVYGYTF
.	TRBJ2-5	TRBV5-1	.	TGCGCCAGCAGCCCCCAAGCGGAGACCCAGTACTTC	CASSPQAETQYF
.	TRBJ2-1	TRBV28	TRBD2	TGTGCCAGCATTACTAGCGGGAACAATGAGCAGTTCTTC	CASITSGNNEQFF
.	TRBJ2-7	TRBV11-2	.	TGTGCCAGCAGCCCGGGGGGCGCTGGACTCGAGCAGTACTTC	CASSPGGAGLEQYF
.	TRBJ2-2	TRBV2	.	TGTGCCAGCAGAGGGGCAGAAACGACCGGGGAGCTGTTTTTT	CASRGAETTGELFF
.	TRBJ1-2	TRBV28	TRBD1	TGTGCCAGCAGTTATCGGGGACAGGCCCACTATGGCTACACCTTC	CASSYRGQAHYGYTF
once	TRBJ1-6	TRBV27	.	TGTGCCAGCAGTTCTTACGGAGCAGGCTCCTATAATTCACCCCTCCACTTT	CASSSYGAGSYNSPLHF
few	TRBJ2-7	TRBV6-5	.	TGTGCCAGCAGTTACTCGTTTGGGGCTGTCTCCTACGAGCAGTACTTC	CASSYSFGAVSYEQYF
.	TRBJ1-1	TRBV2	TRBD1	TGTGCCAGCAGTGTGGACAGGGGGGTTTTTGGGACTGAAGCTTTCTTT	CASSVDRGVFGTEAFF
.	TRBJ1-1	TRBV7-3	TRBD1	TGTGCCAGCAGCCCGGACAGGGTCGGGATGAACACTGAAGCTTTCTTT	CASSPDRVGMNTEAFF
.	TRBJ2-7	TRBV30	TRBD2	TGTGCCTGGAGTCCTACGAGCGGGAGGGTGCAGTACTTC	CAWSPTSGRVQYF
.	TRBJ2-5	TRBV5-1	.	TGCGCCAGCAGCTTAGATCCGTACCAAGAGACCCAGTACTTC	CASSLDPYQETQYF
.	TRBJ2-1	TRBV3-1/TRBV3-2	.	TGTGCCAGCAGCTCCCCCGCGACCTACAATGAGCAGTTCTTC	CASSSPATYNEQFF